This record looks at one TCR beta chain sequence and its context. This sample is part of a study of T cell clones after liver transplantation. The V and J ends lost 3 bases and 4 bases, in that order; junction bases with no gene match: 12. Germline CDR1 SGHNT, CDR2 YYREEE (reference sequence). This CDR3 comprises 16 residues. Assay: immunoSEQ multiplex PCR; the TCRdb copy retains only in-frame clones and omits some. The sample includes fewer than 45,000 clones, more than 70% of them seen just once. The TCR was taken from a human patient who received a liver transplant. Some T cells may be the graft donor's. The chain couples TRBV5-4 to TRBJ2-5, with TRBD2 matching 7 bases. The material was CD4+ T cells from blood, obtained 24 months after liver transplant. The CDR3 reads CASSSVSGLARETQYF. In DNA form, the CDR3 reads TGTGCCAGCAGCTCGGTTAGCGGGCTAGCCAGAGAGACCCAGTACTTC.